The 20 T cell receptor beta chains below come from one sample, sequenced in a study of stem cell transplantation in POMP-related autoinflammatory disease. Assay: immunoSEQ multiplex PCR; the TCRdb copy retains only in-frame clones and omits some. The sample lists some 29,000 clones; around nine tenths were seen once. Sequences were derived from CD4+ T cells from PBMCs, sampled before stem cell transplantation. These receptors originate from a human donor with POMP-related autoinflammation and immune dysregulation (PRAID).

This chain joins TRBV4-2 and TRBJ1-2, with D uncertain. The V gene's germline CDR1 is LGHNA and CDR2 YNFKEQ. This CDR3 spans 12 amino acids. The V and J ends lost 5 bases and 6 bases respectively, with 10 bases between them. CDR3 DNA: TGTGCCAGCAGCTTTAGAAGGGATGGCTACACCTTC. This translates into CASSFRRDGYTF.

This sequence joins TRBV6-5 and TRBJ1-1, with D possibly TRBD1 on 5 matching bases. V dropped 0 bases and J dropped 3 bases, with 11 bases sitting between them. The germline gives CDR1 MNHEY, CDR2 SVGAGI. The CDR3 is made up of 15 amino acids. Here the CDR3 DNA reads TGTGCCAGCAGTTACTCCCCCAGGGCGGACACTGAAGCTTTCTTT. It yields the protein CASSYSPRADTEAFF.

This CDR3 reads CASSAGPSNQPQHF. CDR3 DNA sequence: TGCGCCAGCAGCGCGGGACCGAGCAATCAGCCCCAGCATTTT. The V call is TRBV5-1, the J call TRBJ1-5; the D gene is possibly TRBD1 (5 bases). V was trimmed by 4 bases and J by 1 base, leaving 9 bases between them. The length of the CDR3 is 14 residues. Germline loops: CDR1 SGHRS, CDR2 YFSETQ.

V and J are TRBV28 and TRBJ2-7; 9 bases match TRBD2. The CDR3 runs to 16 residues. The trim removed 5 bases at V and 9 bases at J, leaving 17 bases unmatched. Germline CDR1 reads MDHEN; CDR2 reads SYDVKM. The CDR3 region is CASSIPGLAHQSRQYF. CDR3 nucleotide sequence: TGTGCCAGCAGTATCCCCGGACTAGCGCACCAATCGCGGCAGTACTTC.

The chain is built from TRBV6-5 and TRBJ1-2; no clear D. Trimming removed 5 bases at V and 8 bases at J, with 12 bases between. From germline, CDR1 is MNHEY and CDR2 SVGAGI. CDR3 length equals 12 residues. In nucleotides, the CDR3 is TGTGCCAGCAGTCTCCGACAAGACGGCTACACCTTC. It specifies CASSLRQDGYTF.

V and J are TRBV6-1 and TRBJ2-4; D remains unclear. The CDR3 contains 14 residues. Germline CDR1 is MNHNS and CDR2 is SASEGT. The V and J ends lost 1 base and 6 bases respectively, with 10 bases between them. The CDR3 coding sequence is TGTGCCAGCAGTGAAGACTTCTGGGTAAACATTCAGTACTTC. Translating gives CASSEDFWVNIQYF.

This clone has just one count. The chain joins TRBV6-1 to TRBJ1-5; the D is unclear. The germline V and J ends were trimmed by 3 bases and 4 bases, with 4 bases remaining between them. The CDR3 totals 12 residues. CDR1 and CDR2 from the germline V gene are MNHNS and SASEGT. The CDR3 here is CASSEGNQPQHF. In nucleotides, the CDR3 is TGTGCCAGCAGTGAGGGGAATCAGCCCCAGCATTTT.

The J gene is TRBJ2-1, the V gene TRBV15; D is undetermined. Germline loops: CDR1 LNHNV, CDR2 YYDKDF (reference sequence). This CDR3 spans 16 amino acids. The V end lost 8 bases, the J end lost 4 bases, and 21 bases lay between the germline ends. This CDR3 reads CATGRASIGSYNEQFF. CDR3 in DNA: TGTGCCACCGGCCGGGCCTCGATAGGTTCTTACAATGAGCAGTTCTTC.

The chain combines TRBV4-1 with TRBJ2-1; D is possibly TRBD2 (6 bases). The CDR3 contains 15 residues. Trimming left V 1 base short and J 4 bases short, with 11 bases between. CDR1 MGHRA and CDR2 YSYEKL come from the germline V gene. The CDR3 loop reads CASSQGGRKYNEQFF. The CDR3 region has the DNA TGCGCCAGCAGCCAAGGTGGGAGGAAGTACAATGAGCAGTTCTTC.

V usage is TRBV29-1 and J usage is TRBJ2-7; D is perhaps TRBD2 (5 bases). The V and J ends lost 5 bases and 3 bases respectively, with 8 bases between them. Germline-derived CDR1 and CDR2 are SQVTM and ANQGSEA. The CDR3 runs 11 residues. The CDR3 reads CSVLRGYEQYF. CDR3 sequence (DNA): TGCAGCGTTCTTCGGGGCTACGAGCAGTACTTC.

V is TRBV13 and J is TRBJ2-7; 11 bases are a match to TRBD1. Germline V gene lookup returns CDR1 PRHDT and CDR2 FYEKMQ (reference sequence). The J segment lost 6 bases and the V segment lost 5 bases, leaving 6 bases of the junction unmatched. This CDR3 comprises 14 residues. CDR3 protein: CASSPGTGGPEQYF. The CDR3 DNA reads TGTGCCAGCAGCCCCGGGACAGGGGGTCCCGAGCAGTACTTC.

This chain uses TRBV6-4 with TRBJ2-5; no firm D call. The germline CDR1 and CDR2 sequences are MRHNA and SNTAGT. The CDR3 runs 15 residues. Trimming pared 0 bases from V and 2 bases from J, leaving 10 bases between. The CDR3 DNA reads TGTGCCAGCAGTGACTCGAAACAGACACAAGAGACCCAGTACTTC. Its protein product is CASSDSKQTQETQYF.

V gene TRBV2 combines with J gene TRBJ2-2; TRBD2 agrees at 8 bases. The CDR3 totals 15 residues. The V and J ends lost 7 bases and 3 bases, in that order; junction bases with no gene match: 7. Germline CDR1 SNHLY, CDR2 FYNNEI. The CDR3 DNA reads TGTGCCAGCACGGGACTAGAAATTTACACCGGGGAGCTGTTTTTT. Translating it yields CASTGLEIYTGELFF.

This clone has just a few counts. J is TRBJ1-2 and V is TRBV18; D is undetermined. V lost 2 bases and J lost 4, with 11 bases in between. The CDR3 has 14 amino acids. The germline gives CDR1 KGHSH, CDR2 LQKENI. The CDR3 protein is CASSPGNGGYGYTF. Here the CDR3 DNA reads TGTGCCAGCTCACCAGGGAATGGCGGCTATGGCTACACCTTC.

The chain couples TRBV28 to TRBJ1-5; D uncertain. Germline V gene data show CDR1 as MDHEN and CDR2 as SYDVKM. The CDR3 is made up of 16 amino acids. Trimming shortened V by 2 bases and J by 0 bases, and 11 bases separated the two germline ends. DNA for the CDR3: TGTGCCAGCAGTTTACCCCTAGGGCCTAGCAATCAGCCCCAGCATTTT. This codes for CASSLPLGPSNQPQHF.

The rearrangement joins TRBV4-1 to TRBJ2-5, with 9 bases matching TRBD2. Looked up from germline, CDR1 is MGHRA and CDR2 is YSYEKL. The J segment lost 0 bases and the V segment lost 2 bases, leaving 7 bases of the junction unmatched. The CDR3 loop spans 17 amino acids. DNA for the CDR3: TGCGCCAGCAGCCAACCCGGGAGCGGGGGGCACCAAGAGACCCAGTACTTC. Translated, it gives CASSQPGSGGHQETQYF.

V gene TRBV18 combines with J gene TRBJ2-2; D not certain. Germline V gene sequence: CDR1 KGHSH, CDR2 LQKENI. V gave up 1 base and J gave up 7 bases, with 7 bases separating them. The CDR3 loop spans 13 amino acids. As DNA, the CDR3 is TGTGCCAGCTCACCACTCCCGGGCGGGGAGCTGTTTTTT. Translation: CASSPLPGGELFF.

This chain joins TRBV6-5 and TRBJ1-2; TRBD1 matches at 9 bases. Looked up from germline, CDR1 is MNHEY and CDR2 is SVGAGI. This CDR3 contains 15 residues. V lost 1 base to trimming and J lost 7 bases; unmatched junction nucleotides: 7. CDR3 in DNA: TGTGCCAGCAGTTACTTAACAGGGGGCTGGGGTGGCTACACCTTC. Amino acid sequence: CASSYLTGGWGGYTF.

A single count supports this clone. J is TRBJ1-2 and V is TRBV7-3; D not certain. The germline V gene has CDR1 SGHTA and CDR2 FQGTGA. V was trimmed by 0 bases and J by 3 bases, leaving 11 bases between them. CDR3 length: 15 amino acids. CDR3 protein: CASSLTGTSDYGYTF. The CDR3 DNA reads as TGTGCCAGCAGCTTAACGGGAACTTCTGACTATGGCTACACCTTC.

The chain has TRBV6-1 and TRBJ1-1; 8 nucleotides align to TRBD1. This CDR3 is built from 14 residues. J gave up 0 bases and V 6 bases, and 3 bases lay outside the gene matches. Germline V CDR1 and CDR2: MNHNS, SASEGT. CDR3 nucleotide sequence: TGTGCCAGCAGGTACAGGGGGATGAACACTGAAGCTTTCTTT. Translation: CASRYRGMNTEAFF.